The next 5 T cell receptor beta chains were all read from a single sample in a study of T cells after somatic rescue of genetic block. Repertoires were generated with immunoSEQ multiplex PCR, while TCRdb's copy carries only in-frame clones and drops some. This sample has 70,000 to 95,000 clones, with around 89% found just once. Specimen: peripheral blood mononuclear cells (PBMCs). Source of these receptors: a woman between 18 and 29 years old.

The chain carries TRBV7-2 and TRBJ1-2; TRBD1 is a possible D gene (5 bases). Germline CDR1 SGHTA, CDR2 FQGNSA. Trimming left V 1 base short and J 2 bases short, with 8 bases between. The CDR3 totals 14 residues. CDR3 nucleotide sequence: TGTGCCAGCAGCTTAGAGAGGGGAAACTATGGCTACACCTTC. Protein sequence: CASSLERGNYGYTF.

V usage is TRBV11-2 and J usage is TRBJ1-3; D is undetermined. From germline, CDR1 is SGHAT and CDR2 FQNNGV. The CDR3 sequence is 17 residues long. Trimming removed 2 bases from V and 4 bases from J, with 18 bases in between. CDR3 nucleotides: TGTGCCAGCAGCTTAAAGCCGACACCTGCCTCCGGAAACACCATATATTTT. It is translated as CASSLKPTPASGNTIYF.

The rearrangement joins TRBV4-2 to TRBJ2-2; 8 bases map to TRBD2. This CDR3 region has 17 residues. V shed 0 bases, J shed 1 base, and the junction held 4 bases outside the gene matches. The V gene's germline CDR1 is LGHNA and CDR2 YNFKEQ. The CDR3, as DNA: TGTGCCAGCAGCCAAGATCCCGCGGGAGGGAACACCGGGGAGCTGTTTTTT. Translated, it gives CASSQDPAGGNTGELFF.

CDR3 residues: CASHRGHKGMNTEAFF. DNA of the CDR3: TGTGCCAGCCACAGGGGACATAAGGGCATGAACACTGAAGCTTTCTTT. The chain recombines TRBV10-3 with TRBJ1-1; 7 nucleotides align to TRBD1. The CDR3 is made up of 16 amino acids. Germline assignment: CDR1 ENHRY and CDR2 SYGVKD. V shed 10 bases and J 0 bases; nucleotides not matched to a gene: 14.

This chain links TRBV5-8 with TRBJ2-2, with D perhaps matching TRBD1 (5 bases). The V and J ends lost 2 bases and 4 bases respectively, with 12 bases between them. The CDR3 runs to 15 residues. The germline CDR1 and CDR2 sequences are SGHTS and YDEGEE. CDR3 amino acids: CASSFHQGGTGELFF. The CDR3 coding sequence is TGTGCCAGCAGCTTTCACCAGGGCGGCACCGGGGAGCTGTTTTTT.